This T cell receptor (beta chain) is from a study of blood T cell repertoires in COVID-19. The germline gives CDR1 SGDLS, CDR2 YYNGEE. V shed 0 bases and J 5 bases; nucleotides not matched to a gene: 6. The CDR3 sequence is 16 residues long. This clone came up once. Here immunoSEQ multiplex PCR was the method, and the copy in TCRdb shows in-frame clones only, minus some. The repertoire holds about 230,000 clones, approximately 81% seen once, with 0.98% in the top ten. The sample was peripheral blood. This TCR derives from a man aged 35 to 55 with acute or convalescent COVID-19. This rearrangement joins TRBV9 to TRBJ2-3, with 10 bases identical to TRBD2. The CDR3: CASSVVERGGLDTQYF. CDR3 DNA sequence: TGTGCCAGCAGCGTAGTTGAGCGGGGGGGATTAGATACGCAGTATTTT.